These 9 T cell receptor beta chains were sequenced from one sample in a study of cytomegalovirus exposure and HLA in healthy donors. Amplification used 60 Vbeta primers and 13 Jbeta primers. Some clones are missing from TCRdb's copy, which holds only in-frame ones; the method was immunoSEQ multiplex PCR. The sample lists over 150,000 clones, about 81% occurring once. The sequenced sample consisted of PBMCs. The source of these receptors is a woman aged 18-30 years in good health and CMV-seronegative.

V usage is TRBV5-1 and J usage is TRBJ2-5; D perhaps matches TRBD2 (5 bases). The V gene lost 1 base and the J gene lost 1 base, with 11 bases spanning the gap. There are 15 residues in the CDR3. Germline V gene data show CDR1 as SGHRS and CDR2 as YFSETQ. The CDR3, as DNA: TGCGCCAGCAGCTTGTTTCGGCGGGTCCAAGAGACCCAGTACTTC. Translation: CASSLFRRVQETQYF.

As for this clone: Compared with germline, one end of the junction differs, possibly owing to a read error. The CDR3 reads CASRLGRVRGTGELFF. As DNA, the CDR3 is TGTGCCAGCAGATTAGGGCGAGTAAGAGGCACCGGGGAGCTGTTTTTT. The chain employs TRBV11-1 and TRBJ2-2; no firm D call. The V gene's germline CDR1 is SGHAT and CDR2 FQDESV (reference sequence). The CDR3 runs 16 residues.

The chain is built from TRBV5-4 and TRBJ1-6; weak D call: TRBD1 (5 bases). V was clipped by 4 bases and J by 5 bases, with 10 bases between them. There are 14 residues in the CDR3. Germline values: CDR1 SGHNT, CDR2 YYREEE (reference sequence). The CDR3 reads CASSVRADNSPLHF. The CDR3 DNA follows: TGTGCCAGCAGCGTCAGGGCCGATAATTCACCCCTCCACTTT.

This clone was observed a few times. The chain links TRBV15 to TRBJ2-1; 12 positions match TRBD2. With V trimmed by 4 bases and J by 15 bases, 10 bases remained unmatched. The CDR3 consists of 14 residues. In germline, CDR1 is LNHNV, CDR2 YYDKDF (reference sequence). The CDR3 DNA follows: TGTGCCACCAGCACAGAGGGGCTAGCGGGGGGGGCGTTCTTC. This sequence encodes CATSTEGLAGGAFF.

The chain employs TRBV11-2 and TRBJ1-1; D may be TRBD1 (6 bases). In germline, CDR1 is SGHAT, CDR2 FQNNGV. The ends were cut back, 3 bases at V and 2 bases at J, with 16 bases in the middle. The CDR3 loop spans 16 amino acids. The CDR3 DNA is TGTGCCAGCAGCTTGCGTATCACAGGGATTAACACTGAAGCTTTCTTT. Protein: CASSLRITGINTEAFF.

The chain uses TRBV2 and TRBJ2-7; 9 bases are a match to TRBD1. V was clipped by 6 bases and J by 3 bases; unmatched bases: 6. CDR1 is SNHLY, CDR2 FYNNEI, per germline. The CDR3 length is 14 residues. DNA for the CDR3: TGTGCCAGCAGCACCCGGACAGGGGTCTACGAGCAGTACTTC. Protein sequence: CASSTRTGVYEQYF.

The DNA of the CDR3 is TGTGCCAGCAGCTTATATTGGCAGACCCAGTACTTC. Translation gives CASSLYWQTQYF. The chain has TRBV11-2 and TRBJ2-5, with no clear D. The CDR3 totals 12 residues. V lost 2 bases and J lost 6, with 7 bases in between. The germline V gene has CDR1 SGHAT and CDR2 FQNNGV.

V gene TRBV2 combines with J gene TRBJ1-5; D gene ambiguous. This CDR3 has 15 amino acids. V shed 1 base and J shed 0 bases, with 7 bases lying between them. The germline V gene encodes CDR1 SNHLY and CDR2 FYNNEI. CDR3 region: CASSEDNRSNQPQHF. The CDR3 DNA follows: TGTGCCAGCAGTGAAGACAACCGTAGCAATCAGCCCCAGCATTTT.

This chain links TRBV6-1 with TRBJ2-3; TRBD2 matches 8 bases. This CDR3 is built from 13 residues. The trim removed 7 bases at V and 6 bases at J, leaving 6 bases unmatched. Per the germline V gene, CDR1 is MNHNS and CDR2 is SASEGT. CDR3 in DNA: TGTGCCAGCAAGGTCGGGGGGGGCGATACGCAGTATTTT. This encodes CASKVGGGDTQYF.